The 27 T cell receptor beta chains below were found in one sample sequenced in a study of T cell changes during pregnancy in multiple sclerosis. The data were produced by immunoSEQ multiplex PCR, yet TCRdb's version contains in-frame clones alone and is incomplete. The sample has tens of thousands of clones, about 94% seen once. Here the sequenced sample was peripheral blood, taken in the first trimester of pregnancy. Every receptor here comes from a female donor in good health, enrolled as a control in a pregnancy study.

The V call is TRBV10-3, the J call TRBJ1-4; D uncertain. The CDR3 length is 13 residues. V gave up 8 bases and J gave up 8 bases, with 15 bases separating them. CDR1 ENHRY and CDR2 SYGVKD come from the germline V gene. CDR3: CAIGGGSREKLFF. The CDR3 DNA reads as TGTGCCATCGGAGGAGGAAGCCGAGAAAAACTGTTTTTT.

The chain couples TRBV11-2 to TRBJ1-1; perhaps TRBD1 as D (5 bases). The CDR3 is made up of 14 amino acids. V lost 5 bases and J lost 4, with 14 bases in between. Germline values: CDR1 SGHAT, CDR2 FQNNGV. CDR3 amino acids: CASSGYQGSTEAFF. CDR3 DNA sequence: TGTGCCAGCAGCGGATACCAGGGTAGCACTGAAGCTTTCTTT.

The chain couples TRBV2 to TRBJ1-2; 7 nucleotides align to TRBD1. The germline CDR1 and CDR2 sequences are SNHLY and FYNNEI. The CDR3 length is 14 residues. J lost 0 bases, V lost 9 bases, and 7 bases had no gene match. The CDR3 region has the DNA TGTGCCAGGGGACAGCTACAGACTAACTATGGCTACACCTTC. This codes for CARGQLQTNYGYTF.

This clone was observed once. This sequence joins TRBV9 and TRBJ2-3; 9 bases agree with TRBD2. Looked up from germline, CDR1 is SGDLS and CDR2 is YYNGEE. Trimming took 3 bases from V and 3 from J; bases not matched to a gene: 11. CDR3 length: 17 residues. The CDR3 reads CASSEGPTSGGTDTQYF. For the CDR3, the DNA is TGTGCCAGCAGCGAGGGACCGACTAGCGGAGGAACAGATACGCAGTATTTT.

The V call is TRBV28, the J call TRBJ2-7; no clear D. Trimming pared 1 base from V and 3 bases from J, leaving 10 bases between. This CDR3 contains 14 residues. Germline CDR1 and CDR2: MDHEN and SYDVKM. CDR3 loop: CASSLYPGNYEQYF. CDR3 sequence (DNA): TGTGCCAGCAGTTTATATCCGGGTAACTACGAGCAGTACTTC.

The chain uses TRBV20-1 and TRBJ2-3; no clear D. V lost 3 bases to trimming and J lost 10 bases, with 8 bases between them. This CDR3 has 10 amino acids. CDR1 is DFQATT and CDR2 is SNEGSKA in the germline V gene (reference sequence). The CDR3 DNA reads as TGCAGTGCTAGCCAGAATGCGCAGTATTTT. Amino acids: CSASQNAQYF.

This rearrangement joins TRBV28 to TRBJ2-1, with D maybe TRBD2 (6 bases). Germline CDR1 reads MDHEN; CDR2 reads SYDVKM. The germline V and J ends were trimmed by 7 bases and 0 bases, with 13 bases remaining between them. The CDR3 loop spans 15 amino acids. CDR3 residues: CASTPAGSSYNEQFF. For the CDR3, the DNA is TGTGCCAGCACTCCCGCCGGGAGCTCCTACAATGAGCAGTTCTTC.

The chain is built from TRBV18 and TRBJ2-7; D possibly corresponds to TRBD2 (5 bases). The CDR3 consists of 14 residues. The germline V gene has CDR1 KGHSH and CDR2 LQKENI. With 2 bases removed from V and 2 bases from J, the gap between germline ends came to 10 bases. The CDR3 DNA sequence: TGTGCCAGCTCACCATTGGCTAGCACCTACGAGCAGTACTTC. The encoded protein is CASSPLASTYEQYF.

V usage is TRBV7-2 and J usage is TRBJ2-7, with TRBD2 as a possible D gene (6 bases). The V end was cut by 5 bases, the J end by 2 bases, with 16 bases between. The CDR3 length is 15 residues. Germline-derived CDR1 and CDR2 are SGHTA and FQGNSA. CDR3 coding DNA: TGTGCCAGCAGCGATATAGGAGGGGATCCCTACGAGCAGTACTTC. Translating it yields CASSDIGGDPYEQYF.

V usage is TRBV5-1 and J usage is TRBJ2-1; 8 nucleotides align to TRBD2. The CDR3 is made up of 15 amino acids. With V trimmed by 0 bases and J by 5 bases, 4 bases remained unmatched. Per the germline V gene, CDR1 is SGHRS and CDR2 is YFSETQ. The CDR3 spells CASSLGLAGHNEQFF. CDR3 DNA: TGCGCCAGCAGCTTGGGGCTAGCGGGCCACAATGAGCAGTTCTTC.

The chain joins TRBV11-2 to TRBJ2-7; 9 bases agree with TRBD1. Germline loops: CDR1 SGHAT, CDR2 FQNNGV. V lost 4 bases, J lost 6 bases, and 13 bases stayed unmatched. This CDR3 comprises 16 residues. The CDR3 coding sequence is TGTGCCAGCAGCTCCCTTTCCGGGACAGGGCCCCTCGAGCAGTACTTC. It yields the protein CASSSLSGTGPLEQYF.

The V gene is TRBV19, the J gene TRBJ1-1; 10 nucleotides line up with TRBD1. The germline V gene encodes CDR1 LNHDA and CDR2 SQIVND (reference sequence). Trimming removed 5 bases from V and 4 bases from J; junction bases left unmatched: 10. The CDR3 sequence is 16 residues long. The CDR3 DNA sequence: TGTGCCAGTAGTTCCCGGGACAGGGGATTGGCCACTGAAGCTTTCTTT. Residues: CASSSRDRGLATEAFF.

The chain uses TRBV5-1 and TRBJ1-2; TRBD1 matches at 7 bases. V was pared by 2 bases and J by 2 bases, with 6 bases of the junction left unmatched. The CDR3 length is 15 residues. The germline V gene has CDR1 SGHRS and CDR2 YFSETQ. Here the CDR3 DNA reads TGCGCCAGCAGCTTAGGGACAGCGCAAAACTATGGCTACACCTTC. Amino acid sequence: CASSLGTAQNYGYTF.

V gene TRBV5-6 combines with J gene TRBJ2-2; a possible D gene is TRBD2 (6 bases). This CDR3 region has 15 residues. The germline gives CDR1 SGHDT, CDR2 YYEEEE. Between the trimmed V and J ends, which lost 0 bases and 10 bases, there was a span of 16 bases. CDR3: CASSLDLGLREELFF. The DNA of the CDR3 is TGTGCCAGCAGCTTGGATTTGGGACTCAGGGAGGAGCTGTTTTTT.

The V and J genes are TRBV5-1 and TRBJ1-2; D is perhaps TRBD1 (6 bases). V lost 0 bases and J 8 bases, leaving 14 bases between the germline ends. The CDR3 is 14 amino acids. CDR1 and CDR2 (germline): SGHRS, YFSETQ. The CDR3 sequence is CASSLATGSRGYTF. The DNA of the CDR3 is TGCGCCAGCAGCTTGGCTACAGGGTCCCGGGGCTACACCTTC.

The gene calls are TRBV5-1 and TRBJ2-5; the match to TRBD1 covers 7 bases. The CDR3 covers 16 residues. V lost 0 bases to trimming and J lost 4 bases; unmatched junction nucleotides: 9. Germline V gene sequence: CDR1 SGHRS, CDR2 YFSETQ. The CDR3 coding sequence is TGCGCCAGCAGCTTGGGGAACACAGGGGACGGAGAGACCCAGTACTTC. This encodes CASSLGNTGDGETQYF.

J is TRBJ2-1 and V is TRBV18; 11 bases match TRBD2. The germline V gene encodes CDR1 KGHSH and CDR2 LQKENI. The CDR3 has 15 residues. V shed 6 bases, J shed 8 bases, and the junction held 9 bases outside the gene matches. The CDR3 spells CASSVSGRAFHEQFF. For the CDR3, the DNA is TGTGCCAGCTCCGTTAGCGGGAGGGCCTTCCATGAGCAGTTCTTC.

This chain's CDR3 is CASSLGTSGVHEQFF. The CDR3 DNA reads TGTGCCAGCTCATTGGGGACTAGCGGAGTCCATGAGCAGTTCTTC. The chain carries TRBV27 and TRBJ2-1; TRBD2 matches at 11 bases. The CDR3 loop spans 15 amino acids. Germline V gives CDR1 MNHEY, CDR2 SMNVEV (reference sequence). V shed 8 bases, J shed 8 bases, and the junction held 11 bases outside the gene matches.

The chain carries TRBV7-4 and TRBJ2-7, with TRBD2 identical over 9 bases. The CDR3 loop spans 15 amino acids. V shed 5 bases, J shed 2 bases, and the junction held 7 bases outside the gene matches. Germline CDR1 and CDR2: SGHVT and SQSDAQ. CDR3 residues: CASSTRTSAAYEQYF. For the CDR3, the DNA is TGTGCCAGCAGCACCCGGACTAGCGCTGCCTACGAGCAGTACTTC.

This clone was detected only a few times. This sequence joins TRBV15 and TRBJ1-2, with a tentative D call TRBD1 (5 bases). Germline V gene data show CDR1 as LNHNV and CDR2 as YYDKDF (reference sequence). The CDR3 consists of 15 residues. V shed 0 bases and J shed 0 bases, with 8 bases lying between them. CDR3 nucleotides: TGTGCCACCAGCAGAGATCAAGGGGCTAACTATGGCTACACCTTC. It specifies CATSRDQGANYGYTF.

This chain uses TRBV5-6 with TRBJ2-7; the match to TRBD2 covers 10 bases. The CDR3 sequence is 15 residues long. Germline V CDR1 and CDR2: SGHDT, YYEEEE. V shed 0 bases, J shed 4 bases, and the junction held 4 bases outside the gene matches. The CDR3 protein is CASSLVSSGSYEQYF. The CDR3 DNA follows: TGTGCCAGCAGCTTGGTATCTAGCGGGAGTTACGAGCAGTACTTC.

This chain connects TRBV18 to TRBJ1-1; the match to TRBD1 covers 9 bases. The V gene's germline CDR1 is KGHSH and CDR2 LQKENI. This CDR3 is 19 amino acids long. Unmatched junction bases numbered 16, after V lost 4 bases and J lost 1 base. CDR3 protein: CASSQKNLGGQGGNTEAFF. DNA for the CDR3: TGTGCCAGCTCACAGAAAAACCTGGGGGGACAGGGAGGGAACACTGAAGCTTTCTTT.

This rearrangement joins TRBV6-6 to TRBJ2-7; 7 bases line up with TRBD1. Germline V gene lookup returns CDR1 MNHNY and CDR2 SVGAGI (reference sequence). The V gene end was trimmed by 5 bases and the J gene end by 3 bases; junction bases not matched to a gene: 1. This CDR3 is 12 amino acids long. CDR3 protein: CASSPGGYEQYF. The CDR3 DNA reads TGTGCCAGCAGTCCAGGGGGCTACGAGCAGTACTTC.

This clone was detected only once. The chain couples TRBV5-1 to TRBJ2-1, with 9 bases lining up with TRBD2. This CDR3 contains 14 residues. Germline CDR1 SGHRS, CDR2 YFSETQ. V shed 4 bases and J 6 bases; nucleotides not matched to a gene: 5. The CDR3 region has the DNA TGCGCCAGCAGCCGGAGTAGCGGGAGCAATGAGCAGTTCTTC. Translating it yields CASSRSSGSNEQFF.

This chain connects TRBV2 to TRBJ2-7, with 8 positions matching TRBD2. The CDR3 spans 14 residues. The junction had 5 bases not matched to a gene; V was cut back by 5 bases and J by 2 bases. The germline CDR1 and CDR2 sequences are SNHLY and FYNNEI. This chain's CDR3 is CASSTGREAYEQYF. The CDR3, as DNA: TGTGCCAGCAGTACCGGGCGGGAGGCCTACGAGCAGTACTTC.

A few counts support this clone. CDR3 region: CASSEELAGAYEQYF. CDR3 nucleotides: TGTGCCAGCAGTGAAGAACTAGCGGGAGCCTACGAGCAGTACTTC. The chain joins TRBV6-1 to TRBJ2-7, with 11 positions matching TRBD2. This CDR3 spans 15 amino acids. Germline assignment: CDR1 MNHNS and CDR2 SASEGT. V lost 1 base to trimming and J lost 2 bases; unmatched junction nucleotides: 1.

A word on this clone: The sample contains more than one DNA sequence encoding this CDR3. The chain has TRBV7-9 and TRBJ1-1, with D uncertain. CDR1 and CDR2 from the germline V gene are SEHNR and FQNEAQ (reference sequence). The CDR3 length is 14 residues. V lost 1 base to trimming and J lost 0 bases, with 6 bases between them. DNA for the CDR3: TGTGCCAGCAGCTTAGGGAGATTGAACACTGAAGCTTTCTTT. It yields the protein CASSLGRLNTEAFF.